Sequencing of this T cell receptor (beta chain) was carried out in a study of vaccination and CD4 T cells after COVID-19. The Oncomine TCR Beta short-read assay sequenced DNA from cultured CD4+ T cells. TCRdb reprocessed the PCR reads with MiXCR, giving one entry per CDR3 protein. The sample holds over 10,000 distinct CDR3 sequences, around 61% seen once. Turning to this clonotype: Its target is not known.

Indicated treatment: approximately nine-day PBMC culture with coronavirus spike peptide pools or control peptides (ViraFEST assay). The V segment lost 3 bases and the J segment 4 bases; nucleotides outside the gene matches: 8. Germline lookup yields CDR1 KGHDR and CDR2 SFDVKD. This CDR3 region has 16 residues. The receptor was derived from a human donor who had recovered from COVID-19. Material: CD4+ T cells from blood, cultured in vitro. The chain combines TRBV24-1 with TRBJ2-1; TRBD2 matches 7 bases. Written as DNA, the CDR3 is TGTGCCACCAGTGATCGGGTCGGCGGGGGATACAATGAGCAGTTCTTC. Its translation: CATSDRVGGGYNEQFF.